This is a list of T cell receptor beta chains from one sample in a study of T cell clonotyping in hematopoietic cell transplantation. Some clones are missing from TCRdb's copy, which holds only in-frame ones; the method was immunoSEQ multiplex PCR. The data show 2,000 or so clones, roughly 92% seen once. Sequenced material: peripheral blood mononuclear cells, taken before stem cell transplant. The origin of the receptors is a woman aged 45-59 years with acute myeloid leukemia. Some clones in this sample may be carry-over from other donors' samples. CDR3s include the opening cysteine and the closing phenylalanine or tryptophan. Fields, in order: J gene, clone size, D gene, V gene, CDR3 DNA, CDR3 protein. D genes are given only for firm matches. Clone size, where shown, is once, few, many, or a class for clones that have expanded.

TRBJ1-1	once	TRBD1	TRBV5-1	TGCGCCAGCAGCCCTAACCCGCAACAGGGGGCAGGCACTGAAGCTTTCTTT	CASSPNPQQGAGTEAFF
TRBJ2-7	-	-	TRBV4-2	TGTGCCAGCAGCCAAGGTCAGACAGACGAGCAGTACTTC	CASSQGQTDEQYF
TRBJ1-1	-	-	TRBV5-1	TGCGCCAGCAGCTTAGATCGGGGGAACACTGAAGCTTTCTTT	CASSLDRGNTEAFF
TRBJ2-2	-	-	TRBV11-2	TGTGCCAGCAGCCCCATAAAGGGGTCGGCTATATATACCGGGGAGCTGTTTTTT	CASSPIKGSAIYTGELFF
TRBJ2-2	-	-	TRBV15	TGTGCCACCAGCAGCGGAACGCTCGGGGAGCTGTTTTTT	CATSSGTLGELFF
TRBJ2-3	-	TRBD2	TRBV4-3	TGCGCCAGCAGCCAAGATCTAGCGGGGGGGGGAGATACGCAGTATTTT	CASSQDLAGGGDTQYF
TRBJ2-3	-	-	TRBV7-2	TGTGCCAGCAGCTTAGAATCGCTTACAGGAGATACGCAGTATTTT	CASSLESLTGDTQYF
TRBJ1-5	-	-	TRBV7-2	TGTGCCAGCAGCTTAGGGACGCGGGGTGGCGATCAGCCCCAGCATTTT	CASSLGTRGGDQPQHF
TRBJ1-6	-	-	TRBV18	TGTGCCAGCTCACCGGCTGAAAATTCACCCCTCCACTTT	CASSPAENSPLHF
TRBJ2-1	-	-	TRBV4-3	TGCGCCAGCAGCCCGACACGCGCTATCTACAATGAGCAGTTCTTC	CASSPTRAIYNEQFF
TRBJ1-2	once	TRBD1	TRBV18	TGTGCCAGCTCACCGGGACAGGGTGGCTACACCTTC	CASSPGQGGYTF
TRBJ2-7	few	TRBD1	TRBV19	TGTGCCAGTAGTGCCGGACAGGGTCGGGGATCCTACGAGCAGTACTTC	CASSAGQGRGSYEQYF
TRBJ1-6	-	-	TRBV7-2	TGTGCCAGCCATGGGGCGGAACAATTCACCCTCCACTTT	CASHGAEQFTLHF
TRBJ2-3	-	TRBD1	TRBV7-9	TGTGCCAGCAGCAAAGGACAGGGCTTTAGGGCAGATACGCAGTATTTT	CASSKGQGFRADTQYF
TRBJ1-6	-	TRBD1	TRBV7-2	TGTGCCAGCAGCTGGGACAGCGGAAATTCACCCCTCCACTTT	CASSWDSGNSPLHF
TRBJ2-7	once	-	TRBV6-5	TGTGCCAGCAGTTACGAGGGGGCGGGATCCTACGAGCAGTACTTC	CASSYEGAGSYEQYF
TRBJ1-5	-	-	TRBV11-2	TGTGCCAGCAGCTCTGAAGGGGTTAGCAATCAGCCCCAGCATTTT	CASSSEGVSNQPQHF
TRBJ2-5	-	-	TRBV7-8	TGTGCCAGCAGTTTTTTTGGACTGGGGGGGGGCCCTCAGGGCCAAGAGACCCAGTACTTC	CASSFFGLGGGPQGQETQYF
TRBJ2-2	-	TRBD1	TRBV9	TGTGCCAGCAGCCTGGAGGACAGGCGCACCGGGGAGCTGTTTTTT	CASSLEDRRTGELFF
TRBJ1-2	-	-	TRBV6-6	TGTGCCAGCACCGAGGGGGGAGACCTTAGCTATGGCTACACCTTC	CASTEGGDLSYGYTF